This is a list of T cell receptor beta chains from one sample in a study of early T cells in non-severe SARS-CoV-2 infection. TCRdb reprocessed the 5' RACE reads with MiXCR, giving one entry per CDR3 protein. The table has about 98,000 distinct CDR3 sequences, approximately 9.9% seen once. The sequencing sample was made of whole blood. These receptors were collected from an adult who was a healthcare worker with PCR-confirmed SARS-CoV-2 infection or an uninfected control (not recorded which). Each CDR3 is given with its conserved first and last residue. The D gene is left open where the match is weak. The size of a clone is reported for some rows only, either as once, few or many, or as a class for expanded clones.

clone size	CDR3 length	V gene	D gene	J gene	CDR3 protein	CDR3 DNA
few	15	TRBV20-1	TRBD1	TRBJ1-2	CSARDLGQGSYGYTF	TGCAGTGCTAGAGATTTGGGACAGGGTAGCTATGGCTACACCTTC
NA	13	TRBV30	NA	TRBJ1-4	CAWSVQSYEKLFF	TGTGCCTGGAGTGTACAGAGTTATGAAAAACTGTTTTTT
many	14	TRBV7-9	NA	TRBJ2-7	CASSSKGRRYEQYF	TGTGCCAGCAGCTCGAAGGGGCGCCGGTACGAGCAGTACTTC
few	13	TRBV6-6	NA	TRBJ1-2	CASSPRWNYGYTF	TGTGCCAGCAGTCCCAGGTGGAACTATGGCTACACCTTC
many	15	TRBV6-1	TRBD2	TRBJ2-1	CASRVLAGADNEQFF	TGTGCCAGCAGGGTGCTAGCGGGGGCGGACAATGAGCAGTTCTTC
many	12	TRBV28	NA	TRBJ2-7	CASRPRSYEQYF	TGTGCCAGCAGACCCAGGAGCTACGAGCAGTACTTC
many	18	TRBV12-3/TRBV12-4	NA	TRBJ1-2	CASSFGRWTKRANYGYTF	TGTGCCAGCAGTTTTGGTCGGTGGACAAAACGAGCTAACTATGGCTACACCTTC
NA	14	TRBV12-3/TRBV12-4	NA	TRBJ1-2	CASSFKRPPYGYTF	TGTGCCAGCAGTTTTAAACGCCCGCCCTATGGCTACACCTTC
NA	14	TRBV19	NA	TRBJ2-2	CASGLDTNTGELFF	TGTGCCAGTGGGCTAGATACGAACACCGGGGAGCTGTTTTTT
many	12	TRBV7-9	NA	TRBJ2-6	CASSLSPNVLTF	TGTGCCAGCAGCTTATCCCCCAACGTCCTGACTTTC
few	18	TRBV6-2/TRBV6-3	TRBD1	TRBJ1-5	CASSYSTQGAVGNQPQHF	TGTGCCAGCAGTTACTCTACCCAGGGGGCGGTTGGCAATCAGCCCCAGCATTTT
NA	15	TRBV7-9	TRBD1	TRBJ1-1	CASSSPGTANTEAFF	TGTGCCAGCAGCTCGCCGGGGACAGCGAACACTGAAGCTTTCTTT
many	12	TRBV28	NA	TRBJ1-1	CASSPAHTEAFF	TGTGCCAGCAGCCCAGCCCACACTGAAGCTTTCTTT
NA	15	TRBV15	TRBD1	TRBJ1-3	CASARQQGRGNTIYF	TGTGCCAGCGCCCGGCAACAGGGGCGAGGAAACACCATATATTTT
NA	15	TRBV19	NA	TRBJ1-3	CASSPELGAGNTIYF	TGTGCCAGTAGCCCCGAACTGGGGGCTGGAAACACCATATATTTT
NA	15	TRBV4-1	TRBD1	TRBJ1-1	CASSQRDRLNTEAFF	TGCGCCAGCAGCCAACGGGACAGGCTGAACACTGAAGCTTTCTTT
many	15	TRBV6-1	NA	TRBJ2-3	CASSFEEGRADTQYF	TGTGCCAGCAGTTTTGAGGAGGGAAGGGCAGATACGCAGTATTTT
NA	18	TRBV11-2	NA	TRBJ2-4	CASSLDMVGLRTKNIQYF	TGTGCCAGCAGCTTAGATATGGTGGGCCTGCGGACCAAAAACATTCAGTACTTC
NA	12	TRBV27	TRBD1	TRBJ1-1	CARQGRNTEAFF	TGTGCCCGACAGGGTAGAAACACTGAAGCTTTCTTT
few	9	TRBV20-1	NA	TRBJ2-1	CSLRNEQFF	TGCAGCCTCCGGAATGAGCAGTTCTTC
NA	15	TRBV21-1	NA	TRBJ1-5	CASSLREGKDQPQHF	TGTGCCAGCAGCCTTAGAGAGGGGAAAGATCAGCCCCAGCATTTT
NA	16	TRBV7-3	TRBD2	TRBJ2-1	CASSPTPGTTPNEQFF	TGTGCCAGCAGCCCCACCCCCGGGACTACTCCCAATGAGCAGTTCTTC
few	16	TRBV27	NA	TRBJ1-3	CASSRGPGNSGNTIYF	TGTGCCAGCAGTCGAGGTCCGGGAAACTCTGGAAACACCATATATTTT
many	14	TRBV6-5	TRBD1	TRBJ1-1	CASSRDRVNTEAFF	TGTGCCAGCAGCCGGGACAGGGTGAACACTGAAGCTTTCTTT
many	18	TRBV27	TRBD1	TRBJ1-5	CASSFWARTGRNNQPQHF	TGTGCCAGCAGTTTTTGGGCCCGGACAGGGCGGAACAATCAGCCCCAGCATTTT
NA	14	TRBV12-3/TRBV12-4	NA	TRBJ2-7	CASTLRESSYEQYF	TGTGCCAGCACCCTGCGGGAATCCTCCTACGAGCAGTACTTC
few	15	TRBV3-1	NA	TRBJ1-3	CASSQDTVSGNTIYF	TGTGCCAGCAGCCAAGATACGGTGTCTGGAAACACCATATATTTT
NA	14	TRBV3-1	TRBD1	TRBJ2-1	CASSQDLGGSEQFF	TGTGCCAGCAGCCAAGATCTAGGGGGCAGTGAGCAGTTCTTC
many	18	TRBV5-4	TRBD2	TRBJ2-1	CASSSGGASGFSYNEQFF	TGTGCCAGCAGCTCGGGGGGGGCTAGCGGGTTCTCCTACAATGAGCAGTTCTTC
few	15	TRBV20-1	TRBD2	TRBJ2-5	CSARDSPAGVETQYF	TGCAGTGCTAGGGATTCTCCGGCGGGGGTTGAGACCCAGTACTTC
many	13	TRBV10-3	NA	TRBJ2-7	CAISEGGPYEQYF	TGTGCCATCAGTGAGGGGGGTCCCTACGAGCAGTACTTC
few	15	TRBV7-9	TRBD1	TRBJ1-1	CASSFTGTGRTEAFF	TGTGCCAGCAGCTTTACCGGGACAGGGAGGACTGAAGCTTTCTTT
NA	14	TRBV3-1	NA	TRBJ2-1	CASSQATASNEQFF	TGTGCCAGCAGCCAAGCCACAGCCAGCAATGAGCAGTTCTTC
NA	15	TRBV7-9	TRBD1	TRBJ1-4	CASSFGQGENEKLFF	TGTGCCAGCAGCTTTGGACAGGGCGAGAATGAAAAACTGTTTTTT
many	14	TRBV7-9	NA	TRBJ2-7	CASSLAGVFYEQYF	TGTGCCAGCAGCTTAGCGGGAGTTTTTTACGAGCAGTACTTC